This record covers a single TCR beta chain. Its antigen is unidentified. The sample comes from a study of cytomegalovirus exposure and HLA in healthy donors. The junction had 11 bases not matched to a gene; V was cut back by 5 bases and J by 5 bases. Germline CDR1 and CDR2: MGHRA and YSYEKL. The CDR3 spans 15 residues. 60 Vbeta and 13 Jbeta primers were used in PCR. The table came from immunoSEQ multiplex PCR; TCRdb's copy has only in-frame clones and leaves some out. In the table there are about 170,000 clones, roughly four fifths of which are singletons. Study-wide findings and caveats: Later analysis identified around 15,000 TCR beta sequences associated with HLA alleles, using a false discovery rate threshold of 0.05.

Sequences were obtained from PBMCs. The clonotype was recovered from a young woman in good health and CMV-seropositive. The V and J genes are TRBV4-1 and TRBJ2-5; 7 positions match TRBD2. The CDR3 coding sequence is TGCGCCAGCAGCTCAACGACCAACGGGGGGGAGACCCAGTACTTC. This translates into CASSSTTNGGETQYF.